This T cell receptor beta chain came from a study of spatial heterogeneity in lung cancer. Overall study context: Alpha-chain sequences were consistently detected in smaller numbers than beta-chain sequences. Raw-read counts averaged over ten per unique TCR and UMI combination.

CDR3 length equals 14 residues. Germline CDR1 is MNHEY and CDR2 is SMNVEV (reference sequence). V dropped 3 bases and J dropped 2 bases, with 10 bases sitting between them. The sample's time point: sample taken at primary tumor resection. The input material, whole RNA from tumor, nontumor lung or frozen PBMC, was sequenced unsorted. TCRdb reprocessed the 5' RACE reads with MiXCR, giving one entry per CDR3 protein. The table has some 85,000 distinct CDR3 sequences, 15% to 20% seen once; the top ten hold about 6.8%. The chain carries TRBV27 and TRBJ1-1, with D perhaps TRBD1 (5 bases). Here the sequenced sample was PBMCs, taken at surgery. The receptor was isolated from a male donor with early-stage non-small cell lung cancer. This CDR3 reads CASSFRGHNTEAFF. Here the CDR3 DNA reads TGTGCCAGCAGTTTTAGGGGCCATAACACTGAAGCTTTCTTT.